The 20 T cell receptor beta chains in this list originate from one sample, sequenced in a study of T-cell reconstitution after alpha-beta-depleted transplantation in children. Unique molecular identifiers were incorporated during preparation of the TCRbeta library. A single record per CDR3 protein comes from TCRdb applying MiXCR to the PCR reads. The sample has about 690,000 distinct CDR3 sequences; roughly 15% are singletons. Here the sequenced sample was PBMCs from the stem cell graft donor, taken from the stem cell graft. These receptor sequences come from a human donor who donated a stem cell graft to a child with acute myeloid leukemia.

This clonotype has ten or more counts. This chain uses TRBV20-1 with TRBJ2-5, with 15 bases aligning to TRBD2. The V gene's germline CDR1 is DFQATT and CDR2 SNEGSKA (reference sequence). This CDR3 is built from 16 residues. The ends lost 3 bases at V and 3 bases at J; junction bases unmatched: 5. CDR3 bases: TGCAGTGCTAGCTCTTGGACTAGCGGGGGGGAAGAGACCCAGTACTTC. Its protein product is CSASSWTSGGEETQYF.

This clonotype has just a few counts. CDR3 sequence: CASRAPGWYTLNSEQYV. The CDR3 DNA reads TGTGCCAGCAGAGCCCCCGGCTGGTACACGCTGAATTCCGAGCAGTACGTC. This chain connects TRBV12-3 or TRBV12-4 to TRBJ2-7; D is unclear. CDR3 length equals 17 residues. V lost 6 bases and J lost 6, with 27 bases in between.

This clonotype has a count of ten or more. V usage is TRBV20-1 and J usage is TRBJ1-1, with a possible D match to TRBD1 (5 bases). The V and J ends lost 8 bases and 1 base respectively, with 20 bases between them. There are 15 residues in the CDR3. The germline V gene encodes CDR1 DFQATT and CDR2 SNEGSKA (reference sequence). CDR3 loop: CSPMATGRGNTEAFF. For the CDR3, the DNA is TGCAGTCCGATGGCCACGGGGCGAGGGAACACTGAAGCTTTCTTT.

The V and J genes are TRBV7-9 and TRBJ2-7, with D maybe TRBD2 (6 bases). Trimming left V 5 bases short and J 3 bases short, with 17 bases between. CDR3 length: 15 amino acids. Per the germline V gene, CDR1 is SEHNR and CDR2 is FQNEAQ (reference sequence). In nucleotides, the CDR3 is TGTGCCAGCAGCCGTGGGGGGTCAGAGGTCTACGAGCAGTACTTC. The encoded protein is CASSRGGSEVYEQYF.

The chain recombines TRBV6-2 or TRBV6-3 with TRBJ2-5, with D perhaps matching TRBD2 (5 bases). Germline CDR1 MNHEY, CDR2 SVGEGT. The length of the CDR3 is 14 residues. V lost 7 bases and J 2 bases, leaving 14 bases between the germline ends. DNA for the CDR3: TGTGCCAGCAAGAAAAGGGAGTGGCAAGAGACCCAGTACTTC. Protein sequence: CASKKREWQETQYF.

This clonotype was recorded a few times. The chain is built from TRBV9 and TRBJ1-1; D may be TRBD1 (5 bases). V was clipped by 4 bases and J by 4 bases, with 11 bases between them. The CDR3 is 13 amino acids. The germline CDR1 and CDR2 sequences are SGDLS and YYNGEE. The CDR3 DNA sequence: TGTGCCAGCAGCTACGGGGACCGCACTGAAGCTTTCTTT. As protein: CASSYGDRTEAFF.

This clonotype was observed a few times. The chain links TRBV7-9 to TRBJ2-7; D not resolved. The ends were cut back, 1 base at V and 5 bases at J, with 12 bases in the middle. The CDR3 consists of 14 residues. Per the germline V gene, CDR1 is SEHNR and CDR2 is FQNEAQ (reference sequence). CDR3 sequence: CASSLVAEGHEQYF. The CDR3 DNA reads TGTGCCAGCAGCTTAGTGGCAGAAGGACACGAGCAGTACTTC.

This chain uses TRBV6-9 with TRBJ2-1; possible D gene TRBD1, 5 bases. CDR3 length: 15 residues. Trimming left V 5 bases short and J 4 bases short, with 15 bases between. CDR1 is MNHGY, CDR2 SVAAGI, per germline. The CDR3 region has the DNA TGTGCCAGCAGTGAAGAGCATGGGGCATACAATGAGCAGTTCTTC. It encodes CASSEEHGAYNEQFF.

This clonotype was seen repeatedly, ten times or more. The rearrangement joins TRBV10-2 to TRBJ2-3; D is perhaps TRBD2 (7 bases). This CDR3 contains 16 residues. Trimming took 2 bases from V and 0 from J, leaving 12 bases between them. The germline gives CDR1 WSHSY, CDR2 SAAADI. The chain's CDR3 is CASSERGGVSTDTQYF. The CDR3 region has the DNA TGCGCCAGCAGTGAGAGAGGGGGGGTTAGCACAGATACGCAGTATTTT.

This clonotype appeared many times. The rearrangement links TRBV20-1 to TRBJ2-7; 8 bases align to TRBD1. CDR3 size: 14 residues. V trimming: 8 bases; J trimming: 3 bases; junction bases outside the gene matches: 12. Germline assignment: CDR1 DFQATT and CDR2 SNEGSKA (reference sequence). The CDR3 DNA reads as TGCAGTATTTTAACCGGGACAGGCGACTACGAGCAGTACTTC. Its protein product is CSILTGTGDYEQYF.

This clonotype was seen ten or more times. This rearrangement joins TRBV5-6 to TRBJ1-1; D is undetermined. CDR1 is SGHDT and CDR2 is YYEEEE in the germline V gene. Trimming cost V 2 bases and J 2 bases, with 4 bases left between them. The CDR3 is 12 amino acids. The CDR3 loop is CASSFINTEAFF. In DNA form, the CDR3 reads TGTGCCAGCAGCTTCATTAACACTGAAGCTTTCTTT.

This clonotype was recorded a few times. This rearrangement joins TRBV5-8 to TRBJ1-6, with TRBD1 as a possible D gene (5 bases). This CDR3 has 16 residues. The V end was cut by 2 bases, the J end by 2 bases, with 11 bases between. The germline V gene has CDR1 SGHTS and CDR2 YDEGEE. CDR3 residues: CASSFREGAYNSPLHF. The CDR3, as DNA: TGTGCCAGCAGCTTCAGGGAAGGCGCCTATAATTCACCCCTCCACTTT.

This clonotype was counted at least ten times. This sequence joins TRBV10-1 and TRBJ2-7; 9 bases fit TRBD1. The CDR3 is made up of 8 amino acids. Germline CDR1 reads WNHNN; CDR2 reads SYGVQD (reference sequence). CDR3 DNA: TGCGCCGGGGGGGACAGGGATGTC. Its translation is CAGGDRDV.

This clonotype has a count of ten or more. The rearrangement uses TRBV6-1 and TRBJ1-2, with D hard to call. CDR1 and CDR2 from the germline V gene are MNHNS and SASEGT. The V end was cut by 8 bases, the J end by 0 bases, with 13 bases between. CDR3 length: 14 amino acids. The CDR3, as DNA: TGTGCCAGCGCCTCGCCGGGCCCTAACTATGGCTACACCTTC. It specifies CASASPGPNYGYTF.

This clonotype was found many times. V gene TRBV29-1 combines with J gene TRBJ2-5; D remains unclear. The CDR3 contains 13 residues. Germline V lookup: CDR1 SQVTM, CDR2 ANQGSEA. Trimming removed 4 bases at V and 2 bases at J, with 11 bases between. CDR3 region: CSVAVTEQETQYF. Here the CDR3 DNA reads TGCAGCGTTGCTGTGACGGAGCAAGAGACCCAGTACTTC.

The V and J genes are TRBV27 and TRBJ2-2; D ambiguous. V was shortened by 3 bases and J by 4 bases, with 18 bases between the two germline ends. The CDR3 is made up of 17 amino acids. Germline V gene sequence: CDR1 MNHEY, CDR2 SMNVEV (reference sequence). The CDR3 DNA reads TGTGCCAGCAGTTTGAAGCCACCTGGGCGCGGCACCGGGGAGCTGTTTTTT. Residues: CASSLKPPGRGTGELFF.

This chain connects TRBV20-1 to TRBJ1-1, with D tentatively TRBD1 (6 bases). From germline, CDR1 is DFQATT and CDR2 SNEGSKA (reference sequence). Deletions cut 4 bases from V and 4 bases from J, with 13 bases between. There are 13 residues in the CDR3. CDR3 sequence reads: CSAKQGRFTEAFF. The CDR3 DNA sequence: TGCAGTGCTAAACAGGGAAGGTTCACTGAAGCTTTCTTT.

The rearrangement uses TRBV27 and TRBJ1-2, with D possibly TRBD1 on 5 matching bases. Germline V gene sequence: CDR1 MNHEY, CDR2 SMNVEV (reference sequence). The CDR3 has 16 residues. V lost 0 bases, J lost 4 bases, and 15 bases lay in between. Written as DNA, the CDR3 is TGTGCCAGCAGTTTATCAGGGACCCTCGCGGGCTATGGCTACACCTTC. Translating gives CASSLSGTLAGYGYTF.

This clonotype was observed a handful of times. The chain is built from TRBV29-1 and TRBJ1-2; tentatively, D is TRBD1 (6 bases). CDR3 size: 18 residues. CDR1 and CDR2 from the germline V gene are SQVTM and ANQGSEA. Trimming removed 4 bases from V and 0 bases from J, with 24 bases in between. The DNA of the CDR3 is TGCAGCGTTGCTCCGGCGGACCCAGGGGACCCAACTAACTATGGCTACACCTTC. Translated: CSVAPADPGDPTNYGYTF. The full variable domain, rest sourced from reference TRBV29-1 and TRBJ1-2, is SAVISQKPSRDICQRGTSLTIQCQVDSQVTMMFWYRQQPGQSLTLIATANQGSEATYESGFVIDKFPISRPNLTFSTLTVSNMSPEDSSIYLCSVAPADPGDPTNYGYTFGSGTRLTVV.

The CDR3 DNA follows: TGTGCCAGCAGTTTAGCGATAGACTGGGGTAGCTATGGCTACACCTTC. The encoded protein is CASSLAIDWGSYGYTF. The chain joins TRBV12-3 or TRBV12-4 to TRBJ1-2; no reliable D call. The V and J ends lost 0 bases and 4 bases respectively, with 15 bases between them. The CDR3 length is 16 residues.